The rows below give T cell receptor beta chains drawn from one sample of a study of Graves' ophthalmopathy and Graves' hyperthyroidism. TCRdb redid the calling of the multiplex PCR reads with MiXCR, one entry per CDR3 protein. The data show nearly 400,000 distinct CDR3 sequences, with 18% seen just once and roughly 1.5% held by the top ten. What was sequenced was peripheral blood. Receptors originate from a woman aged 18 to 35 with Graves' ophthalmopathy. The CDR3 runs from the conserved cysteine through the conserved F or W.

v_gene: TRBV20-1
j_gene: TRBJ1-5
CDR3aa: CSAGANDQPQHF

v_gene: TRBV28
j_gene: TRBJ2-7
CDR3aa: CASSLDRGTHYEQYF

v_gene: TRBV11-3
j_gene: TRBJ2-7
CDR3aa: CASSWPSGQGQVSYEQYF

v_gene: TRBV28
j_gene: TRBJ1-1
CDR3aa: CASSWEGGISEALF

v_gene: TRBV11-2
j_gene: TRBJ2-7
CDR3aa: CASSLGRGPRAEQYF

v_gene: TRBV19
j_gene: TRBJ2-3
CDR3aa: CASSEDTQYF

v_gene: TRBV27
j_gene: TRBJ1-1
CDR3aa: CASSLGTGTGWNTEAFF

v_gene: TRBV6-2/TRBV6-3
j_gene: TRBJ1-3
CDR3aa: CASSYRPSSGNTIYF

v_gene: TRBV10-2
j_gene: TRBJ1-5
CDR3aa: CATRQMGQGNNQPQHF

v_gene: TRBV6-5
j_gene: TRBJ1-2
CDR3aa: CASQRGSGGSYGYTF

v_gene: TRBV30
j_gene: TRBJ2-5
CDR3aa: CAWSRGTSGNQETQYF

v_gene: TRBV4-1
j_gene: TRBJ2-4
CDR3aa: CASSPERVTSGRTLAKNIQYF

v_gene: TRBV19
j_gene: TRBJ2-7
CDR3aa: CASSTRNEQYF

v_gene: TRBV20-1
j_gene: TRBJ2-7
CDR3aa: CSARSSGAGLPSYEQYF

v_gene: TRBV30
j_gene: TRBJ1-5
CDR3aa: CAWAPGPLTQPQHF

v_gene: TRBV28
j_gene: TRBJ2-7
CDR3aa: CASSHMILVSGYEQYF

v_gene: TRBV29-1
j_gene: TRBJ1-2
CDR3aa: CSVEVSSDRSGYTF

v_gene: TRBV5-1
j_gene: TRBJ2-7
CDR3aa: CATRLGTGYEQYF

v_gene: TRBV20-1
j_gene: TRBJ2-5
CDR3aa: CSARGAGWFGVQETQYF

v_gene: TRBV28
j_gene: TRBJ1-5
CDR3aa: CASRNRGSSNQPQHF